One T cell receptor beta chain is described in this entry. No antigen is known for it. The record has no base qualities; no much larger clone is one base away. The source of the sample is a study of cytotoxic CD8 clonotypes in ibrutinib-treated CLL (dated by TCRdb to the early 2020s). About the full investigation: The cohort was composed of about 10 relapsed/refractory and fewer than 16 treatment-naive patients; IGHV unmutated status was identified in 17 patients. Responses were partial in approximately 24 patients and complete in 2; after median approximately 69 months follow-up, about 14 stayed in remission and approximately 12 progressed. Response samples were taken after a median of approximately eleven months on treatment, ranging from 6 to 36 months. Every sample from remission and from progressive disease was obtained while the patients were still on ibrutinib. On average, each sample yielded around 250,000 productive templates and tens of thousands of productive rearrangements. Cryopreserved peripheral blood mononuclear cells were collected at three points: before therapy, at response, and at either sustained remission or disease progression. Longitudinal samples were available for about 30% of the 86 trial participants.

Spanning cysteine to phenylalanine, the CDR3 consists of 12 amino acids. Here the CDR3 DNA is all that survives: 36 bases in frame from base 1. The germline V gene (reference sequence) sets CDR1 to SGHNT and CDR2 to YYREEE. V is pared back by 7 bases and J by 8 bases, with 15 bases lying between the germline termini. General study outcomes and caveats: At ibrutinib response clonality went up, during sustained remission it held steady, and at progression it dropped back toward baseline. Public clonotypes were rare and either shrank or stayed stable during treatment, and the rise in clonality at ibrutinib response reflected expansion of private clonotypes. Baseline clonality exceeded that of age-matched healthy donors and correlated strongly with circulating CD8+ T-cell counts. Lymph node repertoires were not examined, and the timing of sampling was not matched between patients in sustained remission and those whose disease progressed.

Each clonotype received, on average, around 10x coverage in deep resolution sequencing performed on a MiSeq, where the target depth lay between 1 in 1 million and 1 in 200,000 T cells. The immunoSEQ hsTCRB Kit was used to generate TCR beta libraries. The paper's processing steps were these. The data were analyzed with ImmunoSEQ Analyzer and ImmunoSEQ Data Assistant, and V, D and J gene assignments followed IMGT definitions. Clonality, which ranges from 0 to 1, was calculated by subtracting the normalized Shannon entropy of productive rearrangement frequencies from one. Only overrepresented clonotypes making up at least 0.05% of the repertoire of each patient were included in the public clonotype analysis. Repertoires from some twelve age-matched healthy donors in immuneACCESS were used as clonality controls. The table comes from immuneACCESS by way of TCRdb, which keeps in-frame sequences with V and J called. Part of the clones is missing from these tables; in studies checked, under half for an unresolved V gene and the rest for unknown reasons. The D gene and trimming were derived from the DNA, and the V and J assignments and clone size from that table. The sample table lists 65,000 to 85,000 clones, less than 85% of them with a count of one. Clones ranked in the top ten supply more than 35% of the sample.

This sample's time point label indicates: around 25 months on ibrutinib. Roughly 2 micrograms of genomic DNA were extracted from cryopreserved PBMCs for TCR beta library preparation. High-throughput TCR beta sequencing was performed on longitudinal blood samples from CLL patients receiving ibrutinib monotherapy. The patients took part in an open-label, single-center phase 2 trial of ibrutinib monotherapy. The TCR was taken from a human donor with chronic lymphocytic leukemia. The rearranged chain carries TRBV5-4 and TRBJ1-2, with an unclear D gene assignment. The sample here was PBMCs, taken after 24 months of ibrutinib treatment. CDR3 loop: CASGGLREGYTF. In nucleotide form, the sequence is TGTGCCAGCGGCGGGTTACGGGAGGGCTACACCTTC.